Sequencing of this T cell receptor (beta chain) was carried out in a study of T cell repertoires in cytomegalovirus infection. General observations from the study: Clonotype analysis showed dominance of the ex vivo response by HLA-C-restricted CMV-specific TCR beta clonotypes.

TCRdb processed the reads anew with MiXCR; each CDR3 protein has one entry. Of 650,000 to 850,000 distinct CDR3 sequences in the sample, just under 30% were seen once. There are 16 residues in the CDR3. The V gene end was trimmed by 1 base and the J gene end by 3 bases; junction bases not matched to a gene: 6. Germline V gene sequence: CDR1 DFQATT, CDR2 SNEGSKA (reference sequence). Of note for this clonotype: Its target is not known.

This rearrangement joins TRBV20-1 to TRBJ1-1; 12 bases map to TRBD1. This TCR derives from a human donor in good health (CMV status not recorded). Some clones in this sample may be carry-over from other donors' samples. Specimen: cultured CD8+ T cells from PBMCs, collected from culture after CMV antigen stimulation. In nucleotides, the CDR3 is TGCAGTGCTAGAGGGGACAGGGGGCGCGGAGACACTGAAGCTTTCTTT. It is translated as CSARGDRGRGDTEAFF.